This T cell receptor beta chain was recovered during a study of blood T cell repertoires in COVID-19. Study-wide context: PBMCs, B-cell-depleted T cells, or T cells provided the cDNA or gDNA that made up the material.

Germline V CDR1 and CDR2: SGHTA, FQGNSA. Between the trimmed V and J ends, which lost 3 bases and 1 base, there was a span of 12 bases. There are 15 residues in the CDR3. Authors' methods: Reference gene primer amplification gave estimated nucleated cell counts. Sequencing used immunoSEQ multiplex PCR; TCRdb keeps in-frame clones, though not all of them. Clone size and the V and J calls come from that table; the DNA yielded D and trimming. This sample has around 68,000 clones; 85% to 90% occur once, and the top ten carry 2.5% to 3%. The source of this sequence is a man aged 50 to 60 with acute or convalescent COVID-19. The chain uses TRBV7-2 and TRBJ1-1, with D tentatively TRBD1 (5 bases). The sample comprised peripheral blood. CDR3: CASSFQGSPNTEAFF. CDR3 in DNA: TGTGCCAGCAGCTTTCAGGGTTCACCGAACACTGAAGCTTTCTTT.